This TCR beta chain was recorded in a study of identical twins. Template switching introduced a universal primer site, and the cDNA bore unique molecular identifiers. TCRdb redid the calling of the 5' RACE reads with MiXCR, one entry per CDR3 protein. The data show about 450,000 distinct CDR3 sequences, 15% to 20% seen once. Findings and limits, study-wide: Zero-insertion results could be subject to partial confounding by invariant MAIT and iNKT cells. Out-of-frame beta sequences exhibited a weaker degree of excess twin sharing.

At least ten counts were recorded for this clonotype. Its antigen is not identified. The CDR3 runs 13 residues. Germline V gene sequence: CDR1 MDHEN, CDR2 SYDVKM. V lost 3 bases to trimming and J lost 4 bases, with 7 bases between them. Healthy Caucasians, and only they, were the donors. This clonotype was obtained from a man between 45 and 60 years old in good health. The sequencing sample was made of naive T cells sorted from blood. This sequence joins TRBV28 and TRBJ2-1; D is undetermined. CDR3 nucleotides: TGTGCCAGCAGTTTGTTACAGTACAATGAGCAGTTCTTC. This encodes CASSLLQYNEQFF.